Listed below are T cell receptor beta chains from one sample, sequenced in a study of blood T cell repertoires in COVID-19. Libraries were prepared by immunoSEQ multiplex PCR; TCRdb keeps only in-frame clonotypes and omits some of them. The sample lists 150,000 to 180,000 clones, under 95% occurring once. Sequenced input: peripheral blood. The origin of the receptors is a man over 45 with acute or convalescent COVID-19. Both conserved end residues are part of each CDR3. The D gene is left open where the match is weak. Clone size is given for some rows only: seen once, a few or many times, or a class if the clone is expanded.

d_call: -
v_call: TRBV5-1
clone_size: -
j_call: TRBJ1-3
cdr3_nt: TGCGCCAGCAGCCGGGGGACGGGAAACACCATATATTTT
cdr3_aa: CASSRGTGNTIYF

d_call: -
v_call: TRBV25-1
clone_size: -
j_call: TRBJ1-4
cdr3_nt: TGTGCCAGCAGTCCGACATCTGGATATGAAAAACTGTTTTTT
cdr3_aa: CASSPTSGYEKLFF

d_call: TRBD1
v_call: TRBV3-1/TRBV3-2
clone_size: -
j_call: TRBJ2-5
cdr3_nt: TGTGCCAGCAGCCGAAGGACAGGCGCTTTGGAGACCCAGTACTTC
cdr3_aa: CASSRRTGALETQYF

d_call: TRBD2
v_call: TRBV9
clone_size: few
j_call: TRBJ2-1
cdr3_nt: TGTGCCAGCAGCGTAGTTCCTACTAGCGGGATTTTCGGCGGTGAGCAGTTCTTC
cdr3_aa: CASSVVPTSGIFGGEQFF

d_call: -
v_call: TRBV28
clone_size: -
j_call: TRBJ1-2
cdr3_nt: TGTGCCAGCAAAACAGGGTTTGGCTACACCTTC
cdr3_aa: CASKTGFGYTF

d_call: -
v_call: TRBV27
clone_size: -
j_call: TRBJ1-5
cdr3_nt: TGTGCCAGCAGCCGCAACTTCGGACAGCTAAGCAATCAGCCCCAGCATTTT
cdr3_aa: CASSRNFGQLSNQPQHF

d_call: -
v_call: TRBV5-6
clone_size: -
j_call: TRBJ1-2
cdr3_nt: TGTGCCAGCAGCTTGTGGCAGGCGAAGTACTATGGCTACACCTTC
cdr3_aa: CASSLWQAKYYGYTF

d_call: TRBD2
v_call: TRBV5-1
clone_size: -
j_call: TRBJ2-3
cdr3_nt: TGCGCCAGCAGCCAGCTAGCGGGAGTGCGAGATACGCAGTATTTT
cdr3_aa: CASSQLAGVRDTQYF

d_call: TRBD1
v_call: TRBV6-4
clone_size: -
j_call: TRBJ2-3
cdr3_nt: TGTGCCAGCAGTGACACAGGGGATGATACGCAGTATTTT
cdr3_aa: CASSDTGDDTQYF

d_call: -
v_call: TRBV3-1/TRBV3-2
clone_size: few
j_call: TRBJ2-1
cdr3_nt: TGTGCCAGCAGCCTCGGGACACCTCAGTACAATGAGCAGTTCTTC
cdr3_aa: CASSLGTPQYNEQFF

d_call: TRBD1
v_call: TRBV6-2/TRBV6-3
clone_size: -
j_call: TRBJ1-5
cdr3_nt: TGTGCCAGCAGTCACTGGACAGGGGGCCAGAGGTATAGCAATCAGCCCCAGCATTTT
cdr3_aa: CASSHWTGGQRYSNQPQHF

d_call: TRBD2
v_call: TRBV15
clone_size: -
j_call: TRBJ2-5
cdr3_nt: TGTGCCACCAGCAGAAAAGGGGACGGGAGCGGTGGGAGGGCTAATCAAGAGACCCAGTACTTC
cdr3_aa: CATSRKGDGSGGRANQETQYF

d_call: -
v_call: TRBV19
clone_size: -
j_call: TRBJ1-5
cdr3_nt: TGTGCCAGTAGTATAGAAGGGGCGTACAATCAGCCCCAGCATTTT
cdr3_aa: CASSIEGAYNQPQHF

d_call: TRBD1
v_call: TRBV12-5
clone_size: -
j_call: TRBJ2-5
cdr3_nt: TGTGCTAGTGGTCCAGGACAGGGGGCGCGTTTTGAGACCCAGTACTTC
cdr3_aa: CASGPGQGARFETQYF

d_call: -
v_call: TRBV7-2
clone_size: -
j_call: TRBJ1-4
cdr3_nt: TGTGCCAGCAGCTCGTCGGGTGCGGGAAAAGAAAAACTGTTTTTT
cdr3_aa: CASSSSGAGKEKLFF

d_call: -
v_call: TRBV9
clone_size: -
j_call: TRBJ2-7
cdr3_nt: TGTGCCAGCAGCGTAGATCTGCGTACCTACGAGCAGTACTTC
cdr3_aa: CASSVDLRTYEQYF

d_call: TRBD1
v_call: TRBV6-5
clone_size: -
j_call: TRBJ1-5
cdr3_nt: TGTGCCAGCAGTTACAACAGGGGAGGCAATCAGCCCCAGCATTTT
cdr3_aa: CASSYNRGGNQPQHF

d_call: TRBD1
v_call: TRBV27
clone_size: -
j_call: TRBJ2-5
cdr3_nt: TGTGCCAGCAGGAGACAGGGGCGGGAGACCCAGTACTTC
cdr3_aa: CASRRQGRETQYF

d_call: -
v_call: TRBV6-5
clone_size: once
j_call: TRBJ1-1
cdr3_nt: TGTGCCAGCAGTTACTCCTCCAGGAACACTGAAGCTTTCTTT
cdr3_aa: CASSYSSRNTEAFF

d_call: TRBD2
v_call: TRBV11-2
clone_size: -
j_call: TRBJ2-1
cdr3_nt: TGTGCCAGCAGCTTAGGAAACAGCGGGGCCCTGGCCAATGAGCAGTTCTTC
cdr3_aa: CASSLGNSGALANEQFF

d_call: -
v_call: TRBV5-1
clone_size: -
j_call: TRBJ2-5
cdr3_nt: TGCGCCAGCATCCCGGGGTGGAAGCAAGAGACCCAGTACTTC
cdr3_aa: CASIPGWKQETQYF

d_call: -
v_call: TRBV11-1
clone_size: few
j_call: TRBJ2-1
cdr3_nt: TGTGCCAGCAGCTTTCGCGACAATGAGCAGTTCTTC
cdr3_aa: CASSFRDNEQFF

d_call: -
v_call: TRBV9
clone_size: -
j_call: TRBJ2-3
cdr3_nt: TGTGCCAGCAGCGTCCGGGGGGCTGGCACAGATACGCAGTATTTT
cdr3_aa: CASSVRGAGTDTQYF

d_call: TRBD2
v_call: TRBV5-4
clone_size: -
j_call: TRBJ2-2
cdr3_nt: TGTGCCAGCACCTTGTCACCAGCGGGGGGGCGTTCCGGGGAGCTGTTTTTT
cdr3_aa: CASTLSPAGGRSGELFF

d_call: -
v_call: TRBV5-4
clone_size: -
j_call: TRBJ2-7
cdr3_nt: TGTGCCAGCAGCTTGAGCCCCATCCCCAACTACGAGCAGTACTTC
cdr3_aa: CASSLSPIPNYEQYF

d_call: -
v_call: TRBV7-9
clone_size: few
j_call: TRBJ2-5
cdr3_nt: TGTGCCATAAAAGGGGGAATAGGGGCGGAAGAGACCCAGTACTTC
cdr3_aa: CAIKGGIGAEETQYF

d_call: TRBD1
v_call: TRBV27
clone_size: -
j_call: TRBJ1-2
cdr3_nt: TGTGCCAGCAGTTCAGCAGGGGGATTTGGCTATGGCTACACCTTC
cdr3_aa: CASSSAGGFGYGYTF

d_call: TRBD1
v_call: TRBV9
clone_size: -
j_call: TRBJ1-3
cdr3_nt: TGTGCCAGCAGCGCGTCCGGGACAGAGGGAAACACCATATATTTT
cdr3_aa: CASSASGTEGNTIYF

d_call: TRBD1
v_call: TRBV5-6
clone_size: -
j_call: TRBJ2-2
cdr3_nt: TGTGCCAGCAGCCCTAGGACAGGGGTAGGCGGGGAGCTGTTTTTT
cdr3_aa: CASSPRTGVGGELFF

d_call: -
v_call: TRBV29-1
clone_size: -
j_call: TRBJ2-1
cdr3_nt: TGCAGCGTTGCACAGAACTACAATGAGCAGTTCTTC
cdr3_aa: CSVAQNYNEQFF

d_call: -
v_call: TRBV5-1
clone_size: -
j_call: TRBJ1-2
cdr3_nt: TGCGCCAGCAGCATGACGGGACTGCTCTATGGCTACACCTTC
cdr3_aa: CASSMTGLLYGYTF

d_call: -
v_call: TRBV19
clone_size: -
j_call: TRBJ2-3
cdr3_nt: TGTGCCAGTCTCAAGCCCGGGGAAATCACAGATACGCAGTATTTT
cdr3_aa: CASLKPGEITDTQYF

d_call: -
v_call: TRBV3-1/TRBV3-2
clone_size: -
j_call: TRBJ2-4
cdr3_nt: TGTGCCAGCAGCCAAGACAGGGGCATTCAGTACTTC
cdr3_aa: CASSQDRGIQYF

d_call: -
v_call: TRBV5-1
clone_size: few
j_call: TRBJ2-1
cdr3_nt: TGCGCCAGCACCCCTGGTCTCCGGAGACTAGACTCCCATGAGCAGTTCTTC
cdr3_aa: CASTPGLRRLDSHEQFF

d_call: -
v_call: TRBV7-3
clone_size: -
j_call: TRBJ2-1
cdr3_nt: TGTGCCAGCAGCTTAAGGGACTCCGTGGTCGGTGAGCAGTTCTTC
cdr3_aa: CASSLRDSVVGEQFF

d_call: TRBD1
v_call: TRBV11-2
clone_size: -
j_call: TRBJ1-4
cdr3_nt: TGTGCCAGCAGCTCCGGACAGGGAGTTTGGAATGAAAAACTGTTTTTT
cdr3_aa: CASSSGQGVWNEKLFF

d_call: TRBD1
v_call: TRBV27
clone_size: once
j_call: TRBJ1-1
cdr3_nt: TGTGCCAGCATGACAGGGGGAGACACTGAAGCTTTCTTT
cdr3_aa: CASMTGGDTEAFF

d_call: -
v_call: TRBV24-1
clone_size: -
j_call: TRBJ2-1
cdr3_nt: TGTGCCACCAGTGGGGGGGACCAAGCTGGGTGGTTCTTC
cdr3_aa: CATSGGDQAGWFF

d_call: TRBD1
v_call: TRBV9
clone_size: -
j_call: TRBJ2-5
cdr3_nt: TGTGCCAGCAGCGGTGGGACAGCCCAAGAGACCCAGTACTTC
cdr3_aa: CASSGGTAQETQYF

d_call: -
v_call: TRBV7-9
clone_size: -
j_call: TRBJ1-1
cdr3_nt: TGTGCCCTAGAGGGGGTACAGGCTGAAGCTTTCTTT
cdr3_aa: CALEGVQAEAFF

d_call: -
v_call: TRBV28
clone_size: -
j_call: TRBJ1-2
cdr3_nt: TGTGCCAGCAGTTTTTTAGCGAGGAGGGTTTATGGCTACACCTTC
cdr3_aa: CASSFLARRVYGYTF

d_call: TRBD2
v_call: TRBV14
clone_size: -
j_call: TRBJ2-7
cdr3_nt: TGTGCCAGCAGCCCTCCTCCCGCTAGCGGGTCAGACGAGCAGTACTTC
cdr3_aa: CASSPPPASGSDEQYF

d_call: -
v_call: TRBV6-5
clone_size: -
j_call: TRBJ1-2
cdr3_nt: TGTGCCAGCCCTGGTGGTAACTATAACTATGGCTACACCTTC
cdr3_aa: CASPGGNYNYGYTF

d_call: -
v_call: TRBV3-1/TRBV3-2
clone_size: -
j_call: TRBJ2-1
cdr3_nt: TGTGCCAGCAGCCAGGGAGGATCCTCCTACAATGAGCAGTTCTTC
cdr3_aa: CASSQGGSSYNEQFF

d_call: -
v_call: TRBV30
clone_size: -
j_call: TRBJ1-2
cdr3_nt: TGTGCCTGGAGTGTACAGTATGGCTACACCTTC
cdr3_aa: CAWSVQYGYTF

d_call: TRBD2
v_call: TRBV7-2
clone_size: -
j_call: TRBJ2-5
cdr3_nt: TGTGCCAGCAGCTTAATAACGGGAGGGCCGTGGGAGACCCAGTACTTC
cdr3_aa: CASSLITGGPWETQYF

d_call: -
v_call: TRBV3-1/TRBV3-2
clone_size: -
j_call: TRBJ1-5
cdr3_nt: TGTGCCAGCAGCCATGCTCGGCAGGGGACGACGGGCAATCAGCCCCAGCATTTT
cdr3_aa: CASSHARQGTTGNQPQHF

d_call: TRBD1
v_call: TRBV7-9
clone_size: few
j_call: TRBJ1-5
cdr3_nt: TGTGCCAGCAGCTCCGGGACAGGGGGCATTGGGCCTCAGCCCCAGCATTTT
cdr3_aa: CASSSGTGGIGPQPQHF

d_call: TRBD1
v_call: TRBV5-5
clone_size: -
j_call: TRBJ2-1
cdr3_nt: TGTGCCAGCAGCCCCGGGACAGGGGGTTGGAATGAGCAGTTCTTC
cdr3_aa: CASSPGTGGWNEQFF

d_call: -
v_call: TRBV4-2
clone_size: -
j_call: TRBJ2-6
cdr3_nt: TGTGCCAGCAGCCAAGATCGCGTCCCTGGGGCCAACGTCCTGACTTTC
cdr3_aa: CASSQDRVPGANVLTF

d_call: TRBD2
v_call: TRBV6-6
clone_size: -
j_call: TRBJ2-1
cdr3_nt: TGTGCCAGCAGTAATATGGCGGGAGGAGGAGGCCATGAGCAGTTCTTC
cdr3_aa: CASSNMAGGGGHEQFF

d_call: -
v_call: TRBV6-6
clone_size: -
j_call: TRBJ2-4
cdr3_nt: TGTGCCAGCAGTTACCCAGATGACTTAGCCAAAAACATTCAGTACTTC
cdr3_aa: CASSYPDDLAKNIQYF

d_call: TRBD1
v_call: TRBV28
clone_size: -
j_call: TRBJ1-6
cdr3_nt: TGTGCCAGCAGTTTACCACAGGGGGCCCCTGGATCACCCCTCCACTTT
cdr3_aa: CASSLPQGAPGSPLHF

d_call: -
v_call: TRBV29-1
clone_size: -
j_call: TRBJ2-2
cdr3_nt: TGCAGCGTTGATAGGGGGATGAACACCGGGGAGCTGTTTTTT
cdr3_aa: CSVDRGMNTGELFF

d_call: -
v_call: TRBV7-9
clone_size: -
j_call: TRBJ1-5
cdr3_nt: TGTGCCAGCAGCTTAGGGGCCCCAGGGCGCAATCAGCCCCAGCATTTT
cdr3_aa: CASSLGAPGRNQPQHF

d_call: -
v_call: TRBV21-1
clone_size: -
j_call: TRBJ1-2
cdr3_nt: TGTGCCAGCAGCCATCTGTGGCGGGGGCGGGATGGCTACACCTTC
cdr3_aa: CASSHLWRGRDGYTF